Following are 26 T cell receptor beta chains from one sample sequenced in a study of cytomegalovirus exposure and HLA in healthy donors. Primers: 60 Vbeta forward and 13 Jbeta reverse. The table came from immunoSEQ multiplex PCR; TCRdb's copy has only in-frame clones and leaves some out. This sample yields approximately 150,000 clones, of which roughly 80% are seen a single time; 2.5% to 3.5% belongs to the top ten. What was sequenced was PBMCs. Receptors originate from a female donor in good health and CMV-seronegative.

The chain combines TRBV6-1 with TRBJ1-6, with a weak D call TRBD1 (5 bases). CDR3 length: 15 residues. Looked up from germline, CDR1 is MNHNS and CDR2 is SASEGT. Trimming pared 3 bases from V and 2 bases from J, leaving 8 bases between. The CDR3 region is CASSDRQTYNSPLHF. For the CDR3, the DNA is TGTGCCAGCAGTGATAGACAGACCTATAATTCACCCCTCCACTTT.

The rearrangement uses TRBV28 and TRBJ1-1; D may be TRBD1 (6 bases). The CDR3 sequence is 16 residues long. Trimming removed 7 bases from V and 0 bases from J, with 18 bases in between. Germline V gene lookup returns CDR1 MDHEN and CDR2 SYDVKM. CDR3 loop: CASTLSYRDMNTEAFF. In DNA form, the CDR3 reads TGTGCCAGCACCTTATCCTACAGGGACATGAACACTGAAGCTTTCTTT.

V and J are TRBV2 and TRBJ1-4; D gene uncertain. V lost 8 bases and J lost 3, with 13 bases in between. CDR1 SNHLY and CDR2 FYNNEI come from the germline V gene. The CDR3 length is 14 residues. DNA for the CDR3: TGTGCCAGCCAGGACTGGGGTTCTAATGAAAAACTGTTTTTT. Its protein is CASQDWGSNEKLFF.

V is TRBV6-1 and J is TRBJ2-7; D call uncertain. V lost 10 bases, J lost 7 bases, and 5 bases lay in between. Per the germline V gene, CDR1 is MNHNS and CDR2 is SASEGT. The CDR3 spans 8 residues. The CDR3 DNA reads TGTGCCAACGGGGAGCAGTACTTC. It yields the protein CANGEQYF.

This clone has only one observation. The chain recombines TRBV28 with TRBJ1-1; a possible D gene is TRBD1 (5 bases). The V end was cut by 3 bases, the J end by 4 bases, with 12 bases between. This CDR3 is built from 14 residues. Germline V gene data show CDR1 as MDHEN and CDR2 as SYDVKM. CDR3 sequence: CASSFSIRGTEAFF. The CDR3, as DNA: TGTGCCAGCAGTTTTTCTATAAGGGGCACTGAAGCTTTCTTT.

The chain couples TRBV6-1 to TRBJ2-2; possibly TRBD2 for D (6 bases). V lost 4 bases to trimming and J lost 0 bases, with 9 bases between them. The CDR3 is 15 residues long. Germline V gene sequence: CDR1 MNHNS, CDR2 SASEGT. CDR3 loop: CASSGGVANTGELFF. Here the CDR3 DNA reads TGTGCCAGCAGTGGGGGGGTAGCGAACACCGGGGAGCTGTTTTTT.

This clone was counted a single time. This chain joins TRBV28 and TRBJ1-2; 7 positions match TRBD1. J gave up 5 bases and V 6 bases, and 6 bases lay outside the gene matches. Germline V gene sequence: CDR1 MDHEN, CDR2 SYDVKM. CDR3 length equals 13 residues. CDR3 region: CASRATGYYGYTF. Here the CDR3 DNA reads TGTGCCAGCAGGGCGACAGGGTATTATGGCTACACCTTC.

The genes are TRBV28 and TRBJ2-1; D is perhaps TRBD2 (5 bases). The germline gives CDR1 MDHEN, CDR2 SYDVKM. This CDR3 is built from 13 residues. The germline V and J ends were trimmed by 1 base and 12 bases, with 13 bases remaining between them. The CDR3 nucleotides are TGTGCCAGCAGTTTATCCCTCGTGGGGAGGCAGTTCTTC. It yields the protein CASSLSLVGRQFF.

The genes are TRBV2 and TRBJ2-3; 7 nucleotides line up with TRBD1. The germline CDR1 and CDR2 sequences are SNHLY and FYNNEI. This CDR3 is built from 16 residues. Losses at the gene ends were 8 bases for V and 0 bases for J; bases not matched to a gene: 11. The chain's CDR3 is CASPGQAFSSTDTQYF. In DNA, the CDR3 is TGTGCCAGCCCTGGACAGGCCTTTTCTAGCACAGATACGCAGTATTTT.

The chain has TRBV11-3 and TRBJ2-1; no definite D call. CDR1 SGHNT and CDR2 YENEEA come from the germline V gene. The CDR3 spans 15 residues. Trimming shortened V by 3 bases and J by 3 bases, and 12 bases separated the two germline ends. DNA of the CDR3: TGTGCCAGCAGCTTCTACCAGGCCAGCTACAATGAGCAGTTCTTC. It translates to CASSFYQASYNEQFF.

Turning to this clone: The junction and the germline gene differ at one end; a read error may be behind it. Distinct nucleotide sequences in the sample also encode this CDR3. The genes are TRBV6-4 and TRBJ2-7; D is undetermined. This CDR3 has 12 residues. Germline V gene sequence: CDR1 MRHNA, CDR2 SNTAGT. The CDR3 loop reads CASSPGSKEQYF. CDR3 DNA: TGTGCTAGCAGTCCTGGTAGTAAAGAGCAGTACTTC.

The chain employs TRBV2 and TRBJ1-2; possible D gene TRBD1, 5 bases. Germline CDR1 SNHLY, CDR2 FYNNEI. The CDR3 sequence is 13 residues long. Trimming removed 3 bases at V and 4 bases at J, with 9 bases between. CDR3: CASSDDRFYGYTF. The CDR3 coding sequence is TGTGCCAGCAGTGATGACAGATTCTATGGCTACACCTTC.

The chain carries TRBV29-1 and TRBJ1-2, with a weak D call TRBD1 (6 bases). CDR3 length equals 15 residues. The germline V and J ends were trimmed by 4 bases and 4 bases, with 19 bases remaining between them. Germline assignment: CDR1 SQVTM and CDR2 ANQGSEA. The CDR3 DNA follows: TGCAGCGTTGCGGTGGGGGCCTCACTAGGCTATGGCTACACCTTC. It translates to CSVAVGASLGYGYTF.

The sample holds a few counts of this clone. The J gene is TRBJ2-1, the V gene TRBV4-1; D is perhaps TRBD2 (6 bases). The V gene lost 1 base and the J gene lost 0 bases, with 13 bases spanning the gap. The CDR3 has 17 amino acids. Germline CDR1 MGHRA, CDR2 YSYEKL. The CDR3 loop is CASSQVLARVSYNEQFF. For the CDR3, the DNA is TGCGCCAGCAGCCAAGTTCTAGCGCGCGTCTCCTACAATGAGCAGTTCTTC.

This clone was observed once. The gene calls are TRBV19 and TRBJ1-3; D is ambiguous. Germline V gene lookup returns CDR1 LNHDA and CDR2 SQIVND (reference sequence). The CDR3 contains 15 residues. V shed 1 base and J shed 0 bases, with 7 bases lying between them. In DNA form, the CDR3 reads TGTGCCAGTAGTATAGTTGGCAGCTCTGGAAACACCATATATTTT. Protein: CASSIVGSSGNTIYF.

This clone was counted between two and nine times. V and J are TRBV28 and TRBJ1-2, with no clear D. The CDR3 length is 12 residues. The germline V and J ends were trimmed by 4 bases and 4 bases, with 7 bases remaining between them. Germline lookup yields CDR1 MDHEN and CDR2 SYDVKM. CDR3 protein: CASSSEFYGYTF. DNA for the CDR3: TGTGCCAGCAGTTCTGAGTTCTATGGCTACACCTTC.

The CDR3 coding sequence is TGTGCCACCAGCCCCACAGAGCCGCCTAACTATGGCTACACCTTC. Translation gives CATSPTEPPNYGYTF. The J gene is TRBJ1-2, the V gene TRBV15; D unresolved. Germline-derived CDR1 and CDR2 are LNHNV and YYDKDF (reference sequence). CDR3 length: 15 amino acids. V lost 5 bases to trimming and J lost 0 bases, with 13 bases between them.

CDR3 DNA: TGTGCCAGCAGCTTTCCAGGGTATACTGAAGCTTTCTTT. Protein sequence: CASSFPGYTEAFF. This rearrangement joins TRBV7-9 to TRBJ1-1; possibly TRBD1 for D (5 bases). CDR1 is SEHNR, CDR2 FQNEAQ, per germline (reference sequence). The CDR3 has 13 amino acids. Trimming stripped 3 bases from V and 5 bases from J, with 10 bases between.

The count of this clone is one. V and J are TRBV5-1 and TRBJ2-1; 8 positions agree with TRBD2. The CDR3 has 16 amino acids. Germline V gene sequence: CDR1 SGHRS, CDR2 YFSETQ. Losses at the gene ends were 0 bases for V and 8 bases for J; bases not matched to a gene: 10. The CDR3 coding sequence is TGCGCCAGCAGCTTGGCGCCGGGGGGGGTTAGAGATGAGCAGTTCTTC. Residues: CASSLAPGGVRDEQFF.

This clone was recorded once. Here the CDR3 DNA reads TGCAGCGTTGAAGATCTCCCTACAGGGGCCCCCACCGGGGAGCTGTTTTTT. It is translated as CSVEDLPTGAPTGELFF. V gene TRBV29-1 combines with J gene TRBJ2-2; 7 bases match TRBD1. CDR1 is SQVTM, CDR2 ANQGSEA, per germline. V lost 0 bases, J lost 4 bases, and 11 bases stayed unmatched. There are 17 residues in the CDR3.

Comment on this clone: The junction and the germline gene differ at one end; a read error may be behind it. This rearrangement joins TRBV5-4 to TRBJ1-2, with D possibly TRBD1 on 5 matching bases. Per germline, CDR1 SGHNT and CDR2 YYREEE (reference sequence). The CDR3 totals 15 residues. The CDR3 protein is CASSLGGRYDYGYPF. The CDR3 DNA reads as TGTGCCAGCAGCTTGGGGGGGAGGTACGACTATGGCTACCCCTTC.

This clone was detected only a few times. The chain uses TRBV19 and TRBJ1-2; a weak D match, TRBD1 (5 bases). V was trimmed by 1 base and J by 9 bases, leaving 15 bases between them. Germline V gene lookup returns CDR1 LNHDA and CDR2 SQIVND (reference sequence). The CDR3 loop spans 14 amino acids. This chain's CDR3 is CASSIGGAGRRYTF. In DNA form, the CDR3 reads TGTGCCAGTAGTATAGGCGGCGCAGGGCGTCGCTACACCTTC.

The chain employs TRBV6-1 and TRBJ2-5; a possible D gene is TRBD2 (5 bases). CDR1 MNHNS and CDR2 SASEGT come from the germline V gene. The CDR3 consists of 15 residues. Trimming left V 3 bases short and J 7 bases short, with 18 bases between. Written as DNA, the CDR3 is TGTGCCAGCAGTGACGGACTGAGTTTCTCCGGGACCCAGTACTTC. Its protein is CASSDGLSFSGTQYF.

This clone has just one count. The gene calls are TRBV29-1 and TRBJ2-7; D perhaps matches TRBD1 (6 bases). The germline gives CDR1 SQVTM, CDR2 ANQGSEA. This CDR3 contains 11 residues. Trimming left V 7 bases short and J 2 bases short, with 9 bases between. The CDR3 coding sequence is TGCAGCGGGAAGGGGGCCTACGAGCAGTACTTC. Its protein product is CSGKGAYEQYF.

This chain joins TRBV15 and TRBJ2-1; tentative D call: TRBD1 (6 bases). The germline V and J ends were trimmed by 8 bases and 5 bases, with 19 bases remaining between them. Germline CDR1 and CDR2: LNHNV and YYDKDF (reference sequence). The CDR3 totals 15 residues. The CDR3 region is CATVSGTRRNNEQFF. CDR3 sequence (DNA): TGTGCCACCGTCTCCGGGACAAGAAGAAACAATGAGCAGTTCTTC. Drawing the rest from reference TRBV15 and TRBJ2-1, the complete variable domain is DAMVIQNPRYQVTQFGKPVTLSCSQTLNHNVMYWYQQKSSQAPKLLFHYYDKDFNNEADTPDNFQSRRPNTSFCFLDIRSPGLGDTAMYLCATVSGTRRNNEQFFGPGTRLTVL.

This rearrangement joins TRBV23-1 to TRBJ2-7; D is perhaps TRBD1 (5 bases). TRBV23-1 is an ORF; its function is uncertain. The V end was cut by 1 base, the J end by 9 bases, with 13 bases between. The CDR3 spans 13 residues. Here the CDR3 DNA reads TGCGCCAGCAGTCAATATTGGACACGCATGCAGTACTTC. Its translation: CASSQYWTRMQYF.